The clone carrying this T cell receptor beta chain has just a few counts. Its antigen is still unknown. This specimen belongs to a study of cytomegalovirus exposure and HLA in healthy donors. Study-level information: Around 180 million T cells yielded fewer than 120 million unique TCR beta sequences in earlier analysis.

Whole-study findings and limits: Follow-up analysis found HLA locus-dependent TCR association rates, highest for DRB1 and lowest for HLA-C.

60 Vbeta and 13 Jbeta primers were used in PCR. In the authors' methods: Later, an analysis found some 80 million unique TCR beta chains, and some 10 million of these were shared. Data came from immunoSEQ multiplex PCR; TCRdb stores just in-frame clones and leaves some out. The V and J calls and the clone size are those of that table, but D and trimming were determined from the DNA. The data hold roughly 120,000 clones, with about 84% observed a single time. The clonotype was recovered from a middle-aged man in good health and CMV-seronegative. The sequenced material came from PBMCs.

Here the CDR3 reads CASKDRGNQPQHF. As DNA, the CDR3 is TGTGCCAGCAAGGACAGGGGCAATCAGCCCCAGCATTTT. The V call is TRBV2, the J call TRBJ1-5; 8 bases are a match to TRBD1. Germline V gives CDR1 SNHLY, CDR2 FYNNEI. CDR3 size: 13 residues. The V and J ends lost 7 bases and 2 bases, in that order; junction bases with no gene match: 1. The variable domain in full, completed from reference TRBV2 and TRBJ1-5, reads EPEVTQTPSHQVTQMGQEVILRCVPISNHLYFYWYRQILGQKVEFLVSFYNNEISEKSEIFDDQFSVERPDGSNFTLKIRSTKLEDSAMYFCASKDRGNQPQHFGDGTRLSIL.